Listed below are T cell receptor beta chains from one sample, sequenced in a study of persistence of HIV-infected CD4 T cells. The antigens these receptors bind are not known. Repertoires were generated with immunoSEQ multiplex PCR, while TCRdb's copy carries only in-frame clones and drops some. There are about 40,000 clones in the sample; 70% to 80% occur only once, and 13% to 15% lies in the top ten. The starting material was CD4+ T cells sorted from PBMCs after approximately 19-hour stimulation, obtained from a patient who received antiretroviral therapy. These receptors originate from an adult man with HIV who was CMV-seropositive. The CDR3 runs from the conserved cysteine through the conserved F or W. The order of the fields is V gene, D gene, clone size, J gene, CDR3 protein, CDR3 DNA. D genes are given only for firm matches. The size field is filled for only some rows; it gives once, few, many or a size class.

>TRBV2|-|-|TRBJ1-2
CASGRGQDSSHGYTF
TGTGCCAGCGGGAGGGGACAAGATTCTAGCCACGGCTACACCTTC
>TRBV6-5|-|-|TRBJ2-7
CASSYSKGGNEQYF
TGTGCCAGCAGTTACTCGAAGGGCGGGAACGAGCAGTACTTC
>TRBV19|-|-|TRBJ2-1
CASSIRGGTFYNEQFF
TGTGCCAGTAGTATCCGAGGCGGGACATTTTACAATGAGCAGTTCTTC
>TRBV15|-|-|TRBJ1-5
CATSSKYNQPQHF
TGTGCCACCAGCAGTAAATACAATCAGCCCCAGCATTTT
>TRBV19|-|-|TRBJ1-5
CASSTRGGVGQPQHF
TGTGCCAGTAGTACCCGGGGTGGGGTAGGACAGCCCCAGCATTTT
>TRBV5-6|TRBD1|-|TRBJ1-2
CASSLTGGGYGYTF
TGTGCCAGCAGCTTAACAGGGGGTGGCTATGGCTACACCTTC
>TRBV19|TRBD1|-|TRBJ2-7
CASSPSGTGGYEQYF
TGTGCCAGTAGCCCCTCCGGGACAGGAGGTTACGAGCAGTACTTC
>TRBV7-9|TRBD1|-|TRBJ1-5
CASSLTGEQPQHF
TGTGCCAGCAGCCTGACAGGGGAACAGCCCCAGCATTTT
>TRBV7-9|TRBD1|-|TRBJ2-7
CASSFRQGYEQYF
TGTGCCAGCAGCTTTCGACAGGGCTACGAGCAGTACTTC
>TRBV6-5|-|-|TRBJ2-1
CASSRWGSGESEQFF
TGTGCCAGCAGCCGCTGGGGGTCCGGTGAAAGTGAGCAGTTCTTC
>TRBV19|-|-|TRBJ1-5
CASSVQGTNQPQHF
TGTGCCAGTAGTGTACAGGGTACCAATCAGCCCCAGCATTTT
>TRBV5-1|TRBD1|-|TRBJ2-1
CASRPRDRGESEQFF
TGCGCCAGCAGACCCCGGGACAGGGGGGAATCCGAGCAGTTCTTC
>TRBV28|TRBD2|-|TRBJ2-5
CASTLRGSGSGETQYF
TGTGCCAGCACGCTTAGGGGAAGCGGGAGTGGGGAGACCCAGTACTTC
>TRBV4-2|TRBD2|-|TRBJ2-1
CASSQGPDFSGSSYNEQFF
TGTGCCAGCAGCCAAGGGCCGGACTTTAGCGGGAGCTCCTACAATGAGCAGTTCTTC
>TRBV6-5|-|-|TRBJ1-1
CASSRWGEGTEAFF
TGTGCCAGCAGCCGCTGGGGGGAGGGCACTGAAGCTTTCTTT
>TRBV7-3|-|-|TRBJ2-5
CASSLTGGSWETQYF
TGTGCCAGCAGCTTAACTGGGGGGAGTTGGGAGACCCAGTACTTC
>TRBV6-1|TRBD1|few|TRBJ1-1
CASSENDRGGITEAFF
TGTGCCAGCAGCGAAAACGACAGGGGAGGAATCACTGAAGCTTTCTTT
>TRBV4-1|TRBD2|few|TRBJ2-7
CASSQLGREGPYEQYF
TGCGCCAGCAGCCAGCTAGGGCGGGAGGGCCCCTACGAGCAGTACTTC
>TRBV7-2|-|-|TRBJ2-3
CASSLTDGDTQYF
TGTGCCAGCAGCTTGACCGACGGAGATACGCAGTATTTT
>TRBV4-1|-|-|TRBJ1-4
CASSQRAVPGIATNEKLFF
TGCGCCAGCAGCCAAAGGGCAGTCCCAGGGATCGCAACTAATGAAAAACTGTTTTTT
>TRBV4-1|-|-|TRBJ2-7
CASSQSPSMNGREQYF
TGCGCCAGCAGCCAGTCCCCCTCAATGAACGGACGCGAGCAGTACTTC
>TRBV7-3|-|-|TRBJ2-2
CASSPGRENTGELFF
TGTGCTAGCAGCCCCGGACGGGAGAACACCGGGGAGCTGTTTTTT
>TRBV27|TRBD1|-|TRBJ1-1
CASSSLTGALNTEAFF
TGTGCCAGCAGTTCACTGACAGGGGCCTTAAACACTGAAGCTTTCTTT
>TRBV3-1/TRBV3-2|-|-|TRBJ1-4
CASSQVGSGEKLFF
TGTGCCAGCAGCCAAGTGGGGAGCGGCGAAAAACTGTTTTTT
>TRBV7-9|-|few|TRBJ1-2
CASSLAERQYGYTF
TGTGCCAGCAGCTTAGCCGAAAGACAGTATGGCTACACCTTC
>TRBV6-5|TRBD1|-|TRBJ1-4
CASRGPGGPAKLFF
TGTGCCAGCCGAGGTCCAGGGGGCCCCGCAAAACTGTTTTTT
>TRBV29-1|TRBD1|once|TRBJ2-5
CSGGDRVGTQYF
TGCAGCGGGGGGGACAGGGTTGGGACCCAGTACTTC
>TRBV18|-|-|TRBJ2-5
CASSLGGTSRETQYF
TGTGCCAGCTCACTTGGGGGGACCAGCCGGGAGACCCAGTACTTC
>TRBV29-1|TRBD1|-|TRBJ1-5
CSVAAGTGDQPQHF
TGCAGCGTTGCAGCCGGGACAGGGGATCAGCCCCAGCATTTT
>TRBV19|-|-|TRBJ2-2
CASSKFRGRDTGELFF
TGTGCCAGTAGTAAATTCAGGGGAAGGGACACCGGGGAGCTGTTTTTT
>TRBV4-2|-|-|TRBJ1-1
CASSQDEGRGTEAFF
TGTGCCAGCAGCCAAGATGAGGGCAGGGGCACTGAAGCTTTCTTT
>TRBV24-1|TRBD2|-|TRBJ2-3
CATSDPTSGGSDTQYF
TGTGCCACCAGTGATCCTACTAGCGGGGGGTCCGATACGCAGTATTTT
>TRBV6-5|-|-|TRBJ1-2
CASSPWTALGYGYTF
TGTGCCAGCAGTCCATGGACAGCCCTCGGCTATGGCTACACCTTC
>TRBV19|TRBD2|-|TRBJ2-2
CASSIDLAGTWTSGRARPGELFF
TGTGCCAGTAGTATAGATCTTGCGGGGACATGGACTAGCGGGAGGGCCCGTCCCGGGGAGCTGTTTTTT
>TRBV15|-|few|TRBJ1-5
CATRQGGAMSNQPQHF
TGTGCCACCAGGCAAGGGGGGGCGATGAGCAATCAGCCCCAGCATTTT
>TRBV7-8|-|-|TRBJ1-2
CASSYPRGGAGGYTF
TGTGCCAGCAGCTACCCCCGGGGGGGGGCGGGTGGCTACACCTTC
>TRBV6-4|-|-|TRBJ1-6
CASSEYGSSYNSPLHF
TGTGCCAGCAGTGAATACGGGAGCTCCTATAATTCACCCCTCCACTTT
>TRBV6-5|TRBD1|-|TRBJ2-5
CASSRRGQGLETQYF
TGTGCCAGCAGTCGCCGGGGACAGGGTCTTGAGACCCAGTACTTC
>TRBV19|TRBD2|few|TRBJ2-3
CASSLGLADSTDTQYF
TGTGCCAGTAGTCTCGGACTAGCGGATAGCACAGATACGCAGTATTTT
>TRBV3-1/TRBV3-2|-|-|TRBJ1-1
CASSQETFRETEAFF
TGTGCCAGCAGCCAAGAAACTTTTCGGGAAACTGAAGCTTTCTTT
>TRBV27|TRBD1|-|TRBJ1-6
CASGGQGNVSPLHF
TGTGCCAGCGGGGGACAGGGGAACGTTTCACCCCTCCACTTT
>TRBV5-1|TRBD2|-|TRBJ2-7
CASSPLAGANYEQYF
TGCGCCAGCAGCCCTCTAGCGGGAGCCAACTACGAGCAGTACTTC
>TRBV10-3|-|few|TRBJ1-2
CAISPDGEDYGYTF
TGTGCCATCAGTCCAGATGGGGAGGACTATGGCTACACCTTC
>TRBV6-5|-|-|TRBJ2-1
CASSYSGFGYNEQFF
TGTGCCAGCAGTTACTCAGGGTTTGGGTACAATGAGCAGTTCTTC
>TRBV7-9|-|-|TRBJ2-1
CASSSRLGRQFF
TGTGCCAGCAGCTCTCGACTAGGTCGGCAGTTCTTC
>TRBV2|-|-|TRBJ1-5
CASSETGFSNQPQHF
TGTGCCAGCAGTGAGACAGGATTTAGCAATCAGCCCCAGCATTTT
>TRBV9|-|-|TRBJ1-1
CASSEGTARNTEAFF
TGTGCCAGCAGCGAGGGGACTGCGAGGAACACTGAAGCTTTCTTT
>TRBV5-1|-|-|TRBJ2-6
CASSLGGYVLTF
TGCGCCAGCAGCTTGGGGGGATACGTCCTGACTTTC